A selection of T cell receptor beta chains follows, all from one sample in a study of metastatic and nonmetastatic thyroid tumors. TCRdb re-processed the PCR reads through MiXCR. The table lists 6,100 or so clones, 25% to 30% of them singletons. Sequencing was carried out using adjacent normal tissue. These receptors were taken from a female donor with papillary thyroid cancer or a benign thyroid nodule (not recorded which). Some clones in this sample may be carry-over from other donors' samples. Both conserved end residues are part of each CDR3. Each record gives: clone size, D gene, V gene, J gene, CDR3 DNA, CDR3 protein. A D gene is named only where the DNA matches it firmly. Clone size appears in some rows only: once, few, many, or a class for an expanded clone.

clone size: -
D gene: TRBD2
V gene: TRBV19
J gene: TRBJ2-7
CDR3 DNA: TGTGCCAGTAGTAGACGTAGCGGGACCCCCTACGAGCAGTACTTC
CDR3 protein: CASSRRSGTPYEQYF

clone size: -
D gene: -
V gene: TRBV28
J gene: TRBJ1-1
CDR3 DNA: TGTGCCAGCAGTTCAGGACACACTGAAGCTTTCTTT
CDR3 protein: CASSSGHTEAFF

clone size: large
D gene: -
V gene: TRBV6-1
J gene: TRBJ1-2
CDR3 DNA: TGTGCCAGCAGTCTGGGACCGGTGCTTGATGGCTACACCTTC
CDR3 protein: CASSLGPVLDGYTF

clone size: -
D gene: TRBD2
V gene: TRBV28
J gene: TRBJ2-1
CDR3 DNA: TGTGCCAGCAGTCTCCGCGATGGCCTTAGCGGGATAATAAATGAGCAGTTCTTC
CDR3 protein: CASSLRDGLSGIINEQFF

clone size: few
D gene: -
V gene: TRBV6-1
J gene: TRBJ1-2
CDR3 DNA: TGTGCCAGCGGGGACCCGGGCCCCTATGGCCACACCTTC
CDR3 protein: CASGDPGPYGHTF

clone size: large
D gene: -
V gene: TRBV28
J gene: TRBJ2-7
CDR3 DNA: TGTGCCAGCAGTGCCAATTATTACGAGCAGTACTTC
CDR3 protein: CASSANYYEQYF

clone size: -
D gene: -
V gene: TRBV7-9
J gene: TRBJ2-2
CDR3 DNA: TGTGCCAGCAGCTCGGGACAATTCACCGGGGAGCTGTTTTTT
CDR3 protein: CASSSGQFTGELFF

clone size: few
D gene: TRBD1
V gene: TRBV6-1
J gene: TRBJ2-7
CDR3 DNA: TGTGCCAGCAGGTATGACAGGGTCACCGAGCAGTACTTC
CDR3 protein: CASRYDRVTEQYF

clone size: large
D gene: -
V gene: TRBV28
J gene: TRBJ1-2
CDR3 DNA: TGTGCCAGCAGTTCCCAACCGGACTACACCTTC
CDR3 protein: CASSSQPDYTF

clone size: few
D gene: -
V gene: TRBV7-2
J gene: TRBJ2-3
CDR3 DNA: TGTGCCAGCAGCTCCCTCCCAGATACGCAGTATTTT
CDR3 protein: CASSSLPDTQYF

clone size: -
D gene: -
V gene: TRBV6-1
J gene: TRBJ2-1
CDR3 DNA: TGTGCCAGCCGTAAACAGGTCAGCTGGTACAATGAGCAGTTCTTC
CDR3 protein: CASRKQVSWYNEQFF

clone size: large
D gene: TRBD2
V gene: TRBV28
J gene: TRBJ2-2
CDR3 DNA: TGTGCCAGCAGTCCTGGGACTAGCGACACCGGGGAGCTGTTTTTT
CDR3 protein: CASSPGTSDTGELFF

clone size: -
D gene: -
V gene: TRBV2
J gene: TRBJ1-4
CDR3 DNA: TGTGCCAGCAGCGACTGGTCAGCTAATGAAAAACTGTTTTTT
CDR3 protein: CASSDWSANEKLFF

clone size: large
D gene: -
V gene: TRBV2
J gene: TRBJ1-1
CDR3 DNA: TGTGCCAGCAGTTACATACAGGGAGCTGAAGCTTTCTTT
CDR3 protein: CASSYIQGAEAFF

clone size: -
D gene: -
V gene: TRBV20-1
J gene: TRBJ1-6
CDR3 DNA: TGCAGTGTTGCTGGCGGGAGTTCACCCCTCCACTTT
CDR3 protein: CSVAGGSSPLHF

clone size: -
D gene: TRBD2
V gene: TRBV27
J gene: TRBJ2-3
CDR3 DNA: TGTGCCAGCAGTTTTAGGACTAGCGGTACAGATACGCAGTATTTT
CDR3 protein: CASSFRTSGTDTQYF

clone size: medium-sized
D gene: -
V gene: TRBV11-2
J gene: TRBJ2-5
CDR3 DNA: TGTGCCAGCACCAGGATGGAGACCCAGTACTTC
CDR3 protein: CASTRMETQYF

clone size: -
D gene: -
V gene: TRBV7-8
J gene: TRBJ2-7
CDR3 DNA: TGTGCCAGCATGCTCTCCTACGAGCAGTACTTC
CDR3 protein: CASMLSYEQYF

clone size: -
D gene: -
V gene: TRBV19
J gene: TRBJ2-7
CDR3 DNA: TGTGTCAGTAGTATAGGAGCTCATGGTTACGAGCAGTACTTC
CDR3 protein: CVSSIGAHGYEQYF

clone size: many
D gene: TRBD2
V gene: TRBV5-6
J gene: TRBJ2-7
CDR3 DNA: TGTGCCAGCAGCTTGGGACTAGCGGGACCCTCCTACGAGCAGTACTTC
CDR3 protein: CASSLGLAGPSYEQYF

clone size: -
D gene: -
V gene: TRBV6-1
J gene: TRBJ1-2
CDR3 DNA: TGTGCCAGCAGAACCGGGACGGGCTATGGCTACACCTTC
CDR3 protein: CASRTGTGYGYTF

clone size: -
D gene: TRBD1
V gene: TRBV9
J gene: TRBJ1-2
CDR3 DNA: TGTGCCAGCAGCGTAGATCCGTCCGGGACAGGATATGGCTACACCTTC
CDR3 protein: CASSVDPSGTGYGYTF

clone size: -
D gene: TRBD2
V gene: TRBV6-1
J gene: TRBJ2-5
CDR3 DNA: TGTGCCAGCAGTGAAGTCGGGGCGGGAGTGACCCAGTACTTC
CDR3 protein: CASSEVGAGVTQYF

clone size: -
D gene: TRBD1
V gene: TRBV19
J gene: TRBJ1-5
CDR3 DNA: TGTGCCAGTAGAACTGGAAAATTTGAGGACAGGGGTAATCAGCCCCAGCATTTT
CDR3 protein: CASRTGKFEDRGNQPQHF

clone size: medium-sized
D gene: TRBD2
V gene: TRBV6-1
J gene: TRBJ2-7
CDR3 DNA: TGTGCCAGCAGAACTAGCGGGGGGGGGAACTACGAGCAGTACTTC
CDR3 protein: CASRTSGGGNYEQYF

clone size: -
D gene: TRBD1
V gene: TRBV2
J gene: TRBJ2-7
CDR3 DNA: TGTGCCAGCAGAGACAGGGGCTACGAGCAGTACTTC
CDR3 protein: CASRDRGYEQYF

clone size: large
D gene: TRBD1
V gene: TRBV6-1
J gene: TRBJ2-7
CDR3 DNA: TGTGCCAGCAGAGCCGGGACAGGGAGCTCCTACGAGCAGTACTTC
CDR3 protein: CASRAGTGSSYEQYF